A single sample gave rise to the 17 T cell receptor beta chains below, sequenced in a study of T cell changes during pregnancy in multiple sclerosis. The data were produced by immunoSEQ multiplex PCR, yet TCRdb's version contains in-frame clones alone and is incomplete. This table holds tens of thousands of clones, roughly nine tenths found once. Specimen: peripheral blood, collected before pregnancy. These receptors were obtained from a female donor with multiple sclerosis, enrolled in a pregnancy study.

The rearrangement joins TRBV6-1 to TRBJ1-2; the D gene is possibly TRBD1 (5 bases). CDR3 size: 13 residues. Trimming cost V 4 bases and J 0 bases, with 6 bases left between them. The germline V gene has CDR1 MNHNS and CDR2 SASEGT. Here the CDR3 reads CASSVGANYGYTF. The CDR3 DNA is TGTGCCAGCAGTGTAGGGGCTAACTATGGCTACACCTTC.

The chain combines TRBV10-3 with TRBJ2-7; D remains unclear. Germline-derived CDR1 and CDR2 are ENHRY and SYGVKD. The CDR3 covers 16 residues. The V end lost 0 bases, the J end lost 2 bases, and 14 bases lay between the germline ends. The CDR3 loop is CAISESNQAGPYEQYF. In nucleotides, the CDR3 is TGTGCCATCAGTGAGTCGAACCAGGCTGGGCCCTACGAGCAGTACTTC.

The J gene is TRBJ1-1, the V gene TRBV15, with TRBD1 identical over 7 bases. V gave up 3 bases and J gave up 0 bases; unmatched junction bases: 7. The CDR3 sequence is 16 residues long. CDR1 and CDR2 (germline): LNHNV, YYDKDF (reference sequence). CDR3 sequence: CATSRNIRGMNTEAFF. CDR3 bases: TGTGCCACCAGCAGGAACATCAGGGGGATGAACACTGAAGCTTTCTTT.

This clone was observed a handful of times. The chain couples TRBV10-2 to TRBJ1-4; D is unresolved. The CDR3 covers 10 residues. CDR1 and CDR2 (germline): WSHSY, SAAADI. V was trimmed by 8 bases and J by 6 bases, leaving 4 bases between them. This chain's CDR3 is CASLDEKLFF. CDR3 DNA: TGCGCCAGCTTAGATGAAAAACTGTTTTTT.

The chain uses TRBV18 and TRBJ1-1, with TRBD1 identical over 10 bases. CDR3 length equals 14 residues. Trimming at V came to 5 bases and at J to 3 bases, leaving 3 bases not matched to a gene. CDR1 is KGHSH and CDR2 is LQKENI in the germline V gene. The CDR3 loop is CASSTDRGDTEAFF. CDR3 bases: TGTGCCAGCTCAACGGACAGGGGGGACACTGAAGCTTTCTTT.

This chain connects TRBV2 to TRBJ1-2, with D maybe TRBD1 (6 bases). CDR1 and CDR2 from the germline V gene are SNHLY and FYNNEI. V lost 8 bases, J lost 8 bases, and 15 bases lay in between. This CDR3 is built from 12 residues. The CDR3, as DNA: TGTGCCAGCCTAGGGGACACGGGGGGCTACACCTTC. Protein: CASLGDTGGYTF.

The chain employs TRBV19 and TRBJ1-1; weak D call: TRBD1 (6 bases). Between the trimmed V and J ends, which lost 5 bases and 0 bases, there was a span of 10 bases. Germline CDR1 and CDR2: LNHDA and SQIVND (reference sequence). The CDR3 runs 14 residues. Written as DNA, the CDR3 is TGTGCCAGTAGTGGGGGGGCCATGAACACTGAAGCTTTCTTT. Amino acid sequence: CASSGGAMNTEAFF.

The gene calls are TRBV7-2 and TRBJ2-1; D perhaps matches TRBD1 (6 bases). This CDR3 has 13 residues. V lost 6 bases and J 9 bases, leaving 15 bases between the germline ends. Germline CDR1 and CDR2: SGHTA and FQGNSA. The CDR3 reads CASSRDRLAEQFF. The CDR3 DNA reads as TGTGCCAGCAGTCGCGACAGGCTCGCTGAGCAGTTCTTC.

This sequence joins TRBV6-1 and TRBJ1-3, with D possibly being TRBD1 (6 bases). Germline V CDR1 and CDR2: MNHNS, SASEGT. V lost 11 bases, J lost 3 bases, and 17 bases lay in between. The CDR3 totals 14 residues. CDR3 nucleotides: TGTGCCGGTAAAGGACAGTTAGGTGGAAACACCATATATTTT. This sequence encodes CAGKGQLGGNTIYF.

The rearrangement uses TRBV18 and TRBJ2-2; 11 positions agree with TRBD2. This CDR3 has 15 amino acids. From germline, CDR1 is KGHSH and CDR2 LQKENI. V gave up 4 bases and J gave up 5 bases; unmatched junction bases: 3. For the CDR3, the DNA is TGTGCCAGCTCACAGACTAGCGGGGCAACCGGGGAGCTGTTTTTT. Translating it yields CASSQTSGATGELFF. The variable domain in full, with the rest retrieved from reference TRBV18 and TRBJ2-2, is NAGVMQNPRHLVRRRGQEARLRCSPMKGHSHVYWYRQLPEEGLKFMVYLQKENIIDESGMPKERFSAEFPKEGPSILRIQQVVRGDSAAYFCASSQTSGATGELFFGEGSRLTVL.

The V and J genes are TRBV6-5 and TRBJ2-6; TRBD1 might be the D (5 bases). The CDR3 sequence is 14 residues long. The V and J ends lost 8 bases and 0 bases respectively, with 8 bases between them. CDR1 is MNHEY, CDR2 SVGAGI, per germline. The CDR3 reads CASGAPSGANVLTF. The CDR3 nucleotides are TGTGCCAGCGGGGCCCCCTCTGGGGCCAACGTCCTGACTTTC.

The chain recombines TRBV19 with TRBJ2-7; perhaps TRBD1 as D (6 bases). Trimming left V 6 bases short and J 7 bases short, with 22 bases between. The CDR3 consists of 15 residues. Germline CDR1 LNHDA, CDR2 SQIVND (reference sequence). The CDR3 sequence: CASSPWAAGDGEQYF. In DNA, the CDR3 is TGTGCCAGTAGCCCTTGGGCGGCAGGGGATGGTGAGCAGTACTTC.

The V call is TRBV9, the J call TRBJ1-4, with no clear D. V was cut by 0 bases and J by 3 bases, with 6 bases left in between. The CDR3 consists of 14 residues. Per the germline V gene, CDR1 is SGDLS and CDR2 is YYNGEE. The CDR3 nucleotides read TGTGCCAGCAGCGTAGGGGCCGCTAATGAAAAACTGTTTTTT. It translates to CASSVGAANEKLFF.

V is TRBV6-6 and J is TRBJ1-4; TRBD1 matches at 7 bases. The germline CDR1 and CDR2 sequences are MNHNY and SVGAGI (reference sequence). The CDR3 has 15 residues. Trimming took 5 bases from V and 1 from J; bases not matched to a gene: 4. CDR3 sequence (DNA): TGTGCCAGCAGTCGAACAGGGGAAACTAATGAAAAACTGTTTTTT. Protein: CASSRTGETNEKLFF.

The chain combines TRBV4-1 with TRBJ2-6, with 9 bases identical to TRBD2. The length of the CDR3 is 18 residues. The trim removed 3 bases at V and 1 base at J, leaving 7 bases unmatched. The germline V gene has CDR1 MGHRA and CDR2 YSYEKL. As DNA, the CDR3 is TGCGCCAGCAGCCAGTCGAGTAGCGGGGGATCTGGGGCCAACGTCCTGACTTTC. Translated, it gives CASSQSSSGGSGANVLTF.

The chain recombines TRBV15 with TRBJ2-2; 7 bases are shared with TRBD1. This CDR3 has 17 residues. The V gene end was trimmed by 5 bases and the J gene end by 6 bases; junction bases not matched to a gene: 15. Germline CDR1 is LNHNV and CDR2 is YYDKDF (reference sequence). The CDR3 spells CATSALMTGYGAGELFF. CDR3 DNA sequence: TGTGCCACCAGCGCCTTGATGACAGGGTACGGAGCCGGGGAGCTGTTTTTT.

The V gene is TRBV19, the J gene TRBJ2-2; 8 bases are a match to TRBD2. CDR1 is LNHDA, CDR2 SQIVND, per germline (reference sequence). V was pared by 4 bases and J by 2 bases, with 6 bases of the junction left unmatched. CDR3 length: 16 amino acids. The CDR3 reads CASSSPSGGNTGELFF. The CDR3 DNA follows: TGTGCCAGTAGTAGCCCAAGCGGGGGAAACACCGGGGAGCTGTTTTTT.